These 31 T cell receptor beta chains came from one sample sequenced in a study of cytomegalovirus exposure and HLA in healthy donors. The study ran its PCR with 60 Vbeta and 13 Jbeta primers. Using immunoSEQ multiplex PCR, the repertoire was profiled, and TCRdb retains in-frame clones only, with some absent. The sample carries 150,000 to 200,000 clones, under 85% recorded once. Specimen: PBMCs. The origin of the receptors is a woman in her 30s in good health and CMV-seronegative.

The chain employs TRBV6-1 and TRBJ2-5; 10 bases map to TRBD1. With the DNA end fitting TRBJ2-7 better, the J assignment may be wrong. Germline CDR1 is MNHNS and CDR2 is SASEGT. The CDR3 contains 16 residues. The CDR3 DNA reads TGTGCCAGCAGTGAAGAGGGACAGGGGACCTCCTACGAGCAGTACTTC. Translating gives CASSEEGQGTSYEQYF.

The chain recombines TRBV5-6 with TRBJ2-5; D is perhaps TRBD2 (5 bases). The germline V and J ends were trimmed by 0 bases and 3 bases, with 15 bases remaining between them. CDR3 length equals 16 residues. CDR1 is SGHDT, CDR2 YYEEEE, per germline. The CDR3 nucleotides read TGTGCCAGCAGCTTGGTGGCGCAGGACTTGGAAGAGACCCAGTACTTC. Translation: CASSLVAQDLEETQYF.

V gene TRBV5-1 combines with J gene TRBJ1-1; perhaps TRBD1 as D (6 bases). The germline CDR1 and CDR2 sequences are SGHRS and YFSETQ. V was shortened by 0 bases and J by 4 bases, with 10 bases between the two germline ends. The CDR3 is 14 amino acids. This chain's CDR3 is CASSLAGEGTEAFF. The CDR3 nucleotides read TGCGCCAGCAGCTTGGCAGGGGAGGGCACTGAAGCTTTCTTT.

The chain recombines TRBV5-1 with TRBJ1-6; D is unresolved. Germline V gene sequence: CDR1 SGHRS, CDR2 YFSETQ. Trimming took 5 bases from V and 7 from J, leaving 10 bases between them. The CDR3 covers 13 residues. CDR3 nucleotides: TGCGCCAGCAGTGTTCTCCTAAATTCACCCCTCCACTTT. Translation: CASSVLLNSPLHF.

The chain couples TRBV18 to TRBJ2-1; 8 nucleotides align to TRBD2. V gave up 5 bases and J gave up 9 bases; unmatched junction bases: 9. This CDR3 has 14 residues. Germline CDR1 reads KGHSH; CDR2 reads LQKENI. Here the CDR3 reads CASSAMTSEGEQFF. The DNA for the CDR3 is TGTGCCAGCTCAGCAATGACTAGCGAGGGTGAGCAGTTCTTC.

Concerning this clone itself: Other DNA sequences from this sample encode an identical CDR3 as well. The chain carries TRBV19 and TRBJ1-1; the D gene is possibly TRBD1 (5 bases). V shed 1 base and J shed 5 bases, with 8 bases lying between them. Germline CDR1 LNHDA, CDR2 SQIVND (reference sequence). CDR3 size: 13 residues. CDR3 sequence: CASSIVGGTEAFF. The CDR3 DNA follows: TGTGCCAGTAGTATAGTCGGGGGGACTGAAGCTTTCTTT.

The chain joins TRBV27 to TRBJ2-3; D ambiguous. The CDR3 spans 13 residues. Trimming cost V 2 bases and J 2 bases, with 5 bases left between them. Germline CDR1 MNHEY, CDR2 SMNVEV (reference sequence). CDR3: CASSLATTDTQYF. The DNA of the CDR3 is TGTGCCAGCAGTTTAGCTACCACAGATACGCAGTATTTT.

Of note for this clone: Germline is not matched at one junction end, which may reflect a read error. V usage is TRBV16 and J usage is TRBJ2-7; 8 bases agree with TRBD1. Germline loops: CDR1 KGHSY, CDR2 FQNENV. CDR3 length: 12 residues. In nucleotides, the CDR3 is TGTGCCAGCAGCCAATTGTTGGGACAGGAGAACTTC. Amino acids: CASSQLLGQENF.

J is TRBJ1-3 and V is TRBV6-1; D remains unclear. CDR3 length equals 17 residues. CDR1 and CDR2 from the germline V gene are MNHNS and SASEGT. Trimming shortened V by 0 bases and J by 0 bases, and 12 bases separated the two germline ends. CDR3 DNA sequence: TGTGCCAGCAGTGAAGCGCCGGGGTTAGGCTCTGGAAACACCATATATTTT. It specifies CASSEAPGLGSGNTIYF.

The rearrangement joins TRBV14 to TRBJ2-7, with D unclear. Trimming took off 3 bases at V and 6 bases at J, with 12 bases between the two ends. The CDR3 length is 13 residues. Germline CDR1 reads SGHDN; CDR2 reads FVKESK. The CDR3: CASSQVRVGEQYF. The CDR3 bases are TGTGCCAGCAGCCAGGTACGGGTCGGCGAGCAGTACTTC.

V and J are TRBV30 and TRBJ2-3; 10 positions agree with TRBD2. V lost 0 bases to trimming and J lost 9 bases; unmatched junction nucleotides: 3. This CDR3 has 13 amino acids. Germline CDR1 GTSNPN, CDR2 SVGIG (reference sequence). The CDR3 sequence: CAWSVAGGPTQYF. DNA of the CDR3: TGTGCCTGGAGTGTAGCGGGGGGGCCGACGCAGTATTTT. Full variable domain (outside the CDR3, taken from reference TRBV30 and TRBJ2-3): SQTIHQWPATLVQPVGSPLSLECTVEGTSNPNLYWYRQAAGRGLQLLFYSVGIGQISSEVPQNLSASRPQDRQFILSSKKLLLSDSGFYLCAWSVAGGPTQYFGPGTRLTVL.

The chain is built from TRBV18 and TRBJ2-1; D is ambiguous. This CDR3 is 12 amino acids long. Trimming took off 6 bases at V and 3 bases at J, with 6 bases between the two ends. Germline loops: CDR1 KGHSH, CDR2 LQKENI. The CDR3 DNA is TGTGCCAGCTCCCTAGACTACAATGAGCAGTTCTTC. It translates to CASSLDYNEQFF.

The chain combines TRBV5-4 with TRBJ1-2, with 7 positions matching TRBD1. Losses at the gene ends were 0 bases for V and 6 bases for J; bases not matched to a gene: 8. CDR3 length: 15 residues. Germline V lookup: CDR1 SGHNT, CDR2 YYREEE (reference sequence). The CDR3 DNA sequence: TGTGCCAGCAGCTTGGCGGGGCAGGGGGTGAATGGCTACACCTTC. This codes for CASSLAGQGVNGYTF.

The CDR3 loop reads CASSLRDRGVNTEAFF. The CDR3 nucleotides read TGTGCCAGCAGCTTACGCGACAGGGGAGTGAACACTGAAGCTTTCTTT. The V call is TRBV11-2, the J call TRBJ1-1; 8 bases are a match to TRBD1. The CDR3 is 16 residues long. Germline V gives CDR1 SGHAT, CDR2 FQNNGV. With V trimmed by 2 bases and J by 0 bases, 5 bases remained unmatched.

The table lists this clone with a few counts. V gene TRBV7-9 combines with J gene TRBJ1-1; unclear D gene. The germline CDR1 and CDR2 sequences are SEHNR and FQNEAQ (reference sequence). Trimming took off 1 base at V and 1 base at J, with 7 bases between the two ends. The CDR3 spans 14 residues. CDR3 DNA sequence: TGTGCCAGCAGCTTAGGAGGGCAGAACACTGAAGCTTTCTTT. Translating it yields CASSLGGQNTEAFF.

The rearrangement joins TRBV6-5 to TRBJ1-1, with D uncertain. CDR3 length equals 12 residues. CDR1 is MNHEY, CDR2 SVGAGI, per germline. V lost 6 bases, J lost 6 bases, and 11 bases lay in between. CDR3: CASRKDGPEAFF. CDR3 nucleotide sequence: TGTGCCAGCAGAAAGGATGGGCCTGAAGCTTTCTTT.

The V call is TRBV5-1, the J call TRBJ2-5; a weak D match, TRBD2 (5 bases). Germline loops: CDR1 SGHRS, CDR2 YFSETQ. The CDR3 consists of 13 residues. V shed 7 bases and J shed 4 bases, with 14 bases lying between them. The CDR3 is CASAEGGGETQYF. For the CDR3, the DNA is TGCGCCAGCGCTGAGGGTGGAGGAGAGACCCAGTACTTC. The full variable domain, with the rest looked up from reference TRBV5-1 and TRBJ2-5, is KAGVTQTPRYLIKTRGQQVTLSCSPISGHRSVSWYQQTPGQGLQFLFEYFSETQRNKGNFPGRFSGRQFSNSRSEMNVSTLELGDSALYLCASAEGGGETQYFGPGTRLLVL.

The sample holds a few counts of this clone. This chain uses TRBV14 with TRBJ1-2; D may be TRBD1 (5 bases). The CDR3 totals 14 residues. The germline V gene encodes CDR1 SGHDN and CDR2 FVKESK. The V and J ends lost 0 bases and 3 bases respectively, with 8 bases between them. CDR3 residues: CASSQDGGYYGYTF. CDR3 coding DNA: TGTGCCAGCAGCCAAGACGGGGGATACTATGGCTACACCTTC.

With respect to this clone: Other DNA variants within this sample encode the same CDR3. The rearrangement joins TRBV9 to TRBJ2-2, with 9 nucleotides matching TRBD1. This CDR3 spans 16 amino acids. CDR1 is SGDLS and CDR2 is YYNGEE in the germline V gene. V shed 2 bases, J shed 5 bases, and the junction held 7 bases outside the gene matches. DNA for the CDR3: TGTGCCAGCAGCGTGGCGGGACAGGGAGGGACCGGGGAGCTGTTTTTT. Its protein is CASSVAGQGGTGELFF.

This clone showed up just once. The V gene is TRBV27, the J gene TRBJ2-7, with 12 bases fitting TRBD2. The CDR3 contains 15 residues. The V gene end was trimmed by 5 bases and the J gene end by 3 bases; junction bases not matched to a gene: 5. Germline-derived CDR1 and CDR2 are MNHEY and SMNVEV (reference sequence). The CDR3 reads CASSPRTSGNYEQYF. The DNA for the CDR3 is TGTGCCAGCAGTCCGCGGACTAGCGGGAACTACGAGCAGTACTTC.

This chain joins TRBV7-9 and TRBJ1-2; D remains unclear. The V gene's germline CDR1 is SEHNR and CDR2 FQNEAQ (reference sequence). The V end lost 5 bases, the J end lost 7 bases, and 11 bases lay between the germline ends. The CDR3 has 12 amino acids. As DNA, the CDR3 is TGTGCCAGCAGCCCCCCGGGAGTTGGCTACACCTTC. This translates into CASSPPGVGYTF.

This chain uses TRBV5-1 with TRBJ1-3; 12 nucleotides agree with TRBD1. V trimming: 0 bases; J trimming: 3 bases; junction bases outside the gene matches: 7. Looked up from germline, CDR1 is SGHRS and CDR2 is YFSETQ. The CDR3 extends over 18 amino acids. CDR3: CASSLVPGTGGGGNTIYF. CDR3 bases: TGCGCCAGCAGCTTGGTCCCCGGGACAGGGGGCGGTGGAAACACCATATATTTT.

The chain joins TRBV5-1 to TRBJ1-5; D remains unclear. V dropped 0 bases and J dropped 3 bases, with 16 bases sitting between them. Germline V gene sequence: CDR1 SGHRS, CDR2 YFSETQ. The CDR3 is 17 residues long. CDR3 DNA: TGCGCCAGCAGCTTGGGAGGAGGCCCAACTACCAATCAGCCCCAGCATTTT. Protein product: CASSLGGGPTTNQPQHF.

The J gene is TRBJ1-1, the V gene TRBV30; weak D call: TRBD1 (6 bases). This CDR3 region has 13 residues. Trimming pared 1 base from V and 11 bases from J, leaving 17 bases between. CDR1 is GTSNPN and CDR2 is SVGIG in the germline V gene (reference sequence). CDR3 sequence: CAWSGSTGIGAFF. CDR3 nucleotide sequence: TGTGCCTGGAGTGGATCGACAGGAATAGGGGCTTTCTTT. The entire variable domain, with the rest obtained from reference TRBV30 and TRBJ1-1, is as follows: SQTIHQWPATLVQPVGSPLSLECTVEGTSNPNLYWYRQAAGRGLQLLFYSVGIGQISSEVPQNLSASRPQDRQFILSSKKLLLSDSGFYLCAWSGSTGIGAFFGQGTRLTVV.

The chain employs TRBV5-1 and TRBJ1-4; D is perhaps TRBD1 (6 bases). The ends were cut back, 2 bases at V and 8 bases at J, with 13 bases in the middle. This CDR3 has 14 residues. The germline V gene encodes CDR1 SGHRS and CDR2 YFSETQ. The CDR3 region has the DNA TGCGCCAGCAGCTTAACAGGGATGCGGGAAAAACTGTTTTTT. It yields the protein CASSLTGMREKLFF.

The J gene is TRBJ1-1, the V gene TRBV27, with D possibly TRBD1 on 6 matching bases. V shed 3 bases and J shed 4 bases, with 12 bases lying between them. The germline V gene encodes CDR1 MNHEY and CDR2 SMNVEV (reference sequence). The CDR3 has 14 residues. The CDR3 protein is CASSFERGATEAFF. The CDR3 region has the DNA TGTGCCAGCAGTTTTGAACGGGGGGCCACTGAAGCTTTCTTT.

This clone was seen just once. This chain uses TRBV10-3 with TRBJ2-5, with TRBD1 as a possible D gene (7 bases). This CDR3 is built from 16 residues. Trimming took 3 bases from V and 11 from J, leaving 25 bases between them. Germline CDR1 reads ENHRY; CDR2 reads SYGVKD. The DNA for the CDR3 is TGTGCCATCAGTGAAAGGGGACAGTTTAGCGGAAAAGAGCAGTACTTC. Its translation: CAISERGQFSGKEQYF.

V is TRBV6-5 and J is TRBJ2-1; 8 bases are shared with TRBD1. J was trimmed by 12 bases and V by 0 bases; bases with no gene match: 4. CDR1 and CDR2 from the germline V gene are MNHEY and SVGAGI. The CDR3 consists of 13 residues. Here the CDR3 reads CASSYSAGQGQFF. The CDR3 nucleotides are TGTGCCAGCAGTTACTCGGCAGGACAGGGGCAGTTCTTC.

This chain uses TRBV5-1 with TRBJ1-6, with D uncertain. The CDR3 runs to 13 residues. Trimming took off 6 bases at V and 10 bases at J, with 14 bases between the two ends. Germline values: CDR1 SGHRS, CDR2 YFSETQ. The CDR3 bases are TGCGCCAGCACTGGGGAGGAGGGCTCACCCCTCCACTTT. Protein: CASTGEEGSPLHF.

V gene TRBV30 combines with J gene TRBJ2-2; 7 bases fit TRBD2. Germline CDR1 is GTSNPN and CDR2 is SVGIG (reference sequence). Germline trimming cut 0 bases from V and 3 bases from J; bases unmatched to any gene: 4. The CDR3 consists of 15 residues. The CDR3 bases are TGTGCCTGGAGTGTAAGCGGGGAGGACACCGGGGAGCTGTTTTTT. Its translation: CAWSVSGEDTGELFF.

The V call is TRBV18, the J call TRBJ1-2; tentative D call: TRBD1 (6 bases). The CDR3 contains 15 residues. Germline CDR1 KGHSH, CDR2 LQKENI. The ends were cut back, 4 bases at V and 2 bases at J, with 14 bases in the middle. The CDR3 DNA follows: TGTGCCAGCTCACTTCTACAGGGAAGGAACTATGGCTACACCTTC. The encoded protein is CASSLLQGRNYGYTF. Complete variable domain (other parts from reference TRBV18 and TRBJ1-2): NAGVMQNPRHLVRRRGQEARLRCSPMKGHSHVYWYRQLPEEGLKFMVYLQKENIIDESGMPKERFSAEFPKEGPSILRIQQVVRGDSAAYFCASSLLQGRNYGYTFGSGTRLTVV.